Described below is a single T cell receptor beta chain sequence and its context. Its matching antigen is unknown. Trimming pared 2 bases from V and 1 base from J, leaving 5 bases between. The length of the CDR3 is 13 residues. The germline V gene has CDR1 SGHTA and CDR2 FQGTGA. This specimen belongs to a study of cytomegalovirus exposure and HLA in healthy donors. Study conclusions and caveats: Segments of the TCR beta V type were, in most cases, productive about 90% or about 30% of the time in an earlier analysis. A later analysis reported that several of the most significant clusters appeared to be linked to common viral pathogens, among them Epstein-Barr virus. Investigators reported 164 TCR beta chains as tied to cytomegalovirus. In vitro checks showed that a few CMV-associated chains really do target CMV antigens.

13 Jbeta primers and 60 Vbeta primers were used for the PCR. Libraries were prepared by immunoSEQ multiplex PCR; TCRdb keeps only in-frame clonotypes and omits some of them. The sample yields roughly 150,000 clones, around three quarters seen once. The rearrangement joins TRBV7-3 to TRBJ1-1; D gene ambiguous. The sample consisted of PBMCs. This TCR was sampled from a man aged 35 to 55 in good health and CMV-seronegative. CDR3: CASSLDKNTEAFF. The CDR3 DNA follows: TGTGCCAGCAGCTTAGACAAGAACACTGAAGCTTTCTTT.